The 25 T cell receptor beta chains in this list originate from one sample, sequenced in a study of cytomegalovirus exposure and HLA in healthy donors. The PCR employed 60 Vbeta primers together with 13 Jbeta primers. Profiled with immunoSEQ multiplex PCR; TCRdb holds only in-frame clones, not every one. The sample yields about 120,000 clones, around 80% seen once. Sequencing used PBMCs. The receptors stem from a female donor in good health and CMV-seronegative.

This chain links TRBV2 with TRBJ2-5; possible D gene TRBD2, 5 bases. CDR1 and CDR2 (germline): SNHLY, FYNNEI. This CDR3 is 14 amino acids long. V was trimmed by 6 bases and J by 0 bases, leaving 11 bases between them. The CDR3 here is CASRTSGYQETQYF. CDR3 sequence (DNA): TGTGCCAGCAGAACGAGCGGTTACCAAGAGACCCAGTACTTC.

The chain couples TRBV10-3 to TRBJ1-5; 9 bases match TRBD1. The CDR3 totals 13 residues. Germline trimming cut 6 bases from V and 5 bases from J; bases unmatched to any gene: 2. The germline gives CDR1 ENHRY, CDR2 SYGVKD. The DNA of the CDR3 is TGTGCCATCAGGACAGGGGGGGATCAGCCCCAGCATTTT. Translated, it gives CAIRTGGDQPQHF.

This clone was seen a handful of times. J is TRBJ1-1 and V is TRBV18; D might be TRBD1 (5 bases). Trimming pared 2 bases from V and 3 bases from J, leaving 7 bases between. Germline V CDR1 and CDR2: KGHSH, LQKENI. The CDR3 runs 13 residues. This CDR3 is CASSPSRDTEAFF. The CDR3 DNA sequence: TGTGCCAGCTCACCAAGCAGGGACACTGAAGCTTTCTTT.

The chain has TRBV6-1 and TRBJ1-4; TRBD1 matches at 9 bases. V gave up 8 bases and J gave up 8 bases; unmatched junction bases: 9. CDR3 size: 14 residues. Germline CDR1 is MNHNS and CDR2 is SASEGT. The CDR3 loop reads CASRRTGEFEKLFF. As DNA, the CDR3 is TGTGCCAGCCGACGGACAGGGGAGTTCGAAAAACTGTTTTTT.

This chain uses TRBV7-9 with TRBJ2-1; 7 bases map to TRBD2. The junction had 4 bases not matched to a gene; V was cut back by 1 base and J by 4 bases. The germline V gene encodes CDR1 SEHNR and CDR2 FQNEAQ (reference sequence). This CDR3 spans 15 amino acids. The CDR3 sequence: CASSLGGREYNEQFF. CDR3 coding DNA: TGTGCCAGCAGCTTAGGGGGGAGGGAGTACAATGAGCAGTTCTTC.

This chain connects TRBV7-2 to TRBJ2-1, with 8 bases matching TRBD2. The CDR3 is 17 amino acids. Germline trimming cut 1 base from V and 3 bases from J; bases unmatched to any gene: 8. From germline, CDR1 is SGHTA and CDR2 FQGNSA. CDR3 nucleotides: TGTGCCAGCAGCTTAGTCTTCGGGGGGGCGGACTACAATGAGCAGTTCTTC. Amino acids: CASSLVFGGADYNEQFF.

The genes are TRBV6-1 and TRBJ2-5; D unresolved. CDR3 length: 12 amino acids. Germline V CDR1 and CDR2: MNHNS, SASEGT. V was cut by 7 bases and J by 5 bases, with 11 bases left in between. CDR3 region: CASTLQKETQYF. DNA for the CDR3: TGTGCCAGCACCCTACAGAAGGAGACCCAGTACTTC.

The chain uses TRBV15 and TRBJ2-1; D perhaps matches TRBD2 (5 bases). CDR3 size: 12 residues. Per germline, CDR1 LNHNV and CDR2 YYDKDF (reference sequence). With 4 bases removed from V and 8 bases from J, the gap between germline ends came to 9 bases. This CDR3 is CATSIPGYEQFF. The DNA of the CDR3 is TGTGCCACCAGCATCCCGGGATATGAGCAGTTCTTC.

This clone was seen just once. V and J are TRBV19 and TRBJ1-6; D is ambiguous. The CDR3 runs 13 residues. The V end lost 6 bases, the J end lost 8 bases, and 11 bases lay between the germline ends. CDR1 and CDR2 from the germline V gene are LNHDA and SQIVND (reference sequence). CDR3 DNA: TGTGCCAGTAGACCGAGGTCGGATTCACCCCTCCACTTT. This gives the protein CASRPRSDSPLHF.

The V call is TRBV11-2, the J call TRBJ2-5, with 8 bases matching TRBD2. Germline V gives CDR1 SGHAT, CDR2 FQNNGV. This CDR3 contains 18 residues. Germline trimming cut 5 bases from V and 5 bases from J; bases unmatched to any gene: 19. The CDR3 reads CASSPGAGGPWSMETQYF. The CDR3 nucleotides read TGTGCCAGCAGCCCGGGGGCGGGGGGCCCTTGGTCTATGGAGACCCAGTACTTC.

This clone was counted a single time. The chain joins TRBV6-5 to TRBJ2-1; tentative D call: TRBD2 (6 bases). The CDR3 spans 15 residues. Germline V gene sequence: CDR1 MNHEY, CDR2 SVGAGI. V was pared by 8 bases and J by 5 bases, with 19 bases between. CDR3 coding DNA: TGTGCCAGCCAGTCGACGCGCGGGGTCAACAATGAGCAGTTCTTC. Translated: CASQSTRGVNNEQFF.

The sample holds one count of this clone. The CDR3 DNA follows: TGTGCCATCAGTGAACGTTTGGGCGGGGGGGCGGCAGATACGCAGTATTTT. It specifies CAISERLGGGAADTQYF. This chain joins TRBV10-3 and TRBJ2-3, with 9 bases aligning to TRBD2. Trimming removed 3 bases from V and 4 bases from J; junction bases left unmatched: 11. CDR3 length equals 17 residues. Germline assignment: CDR1 ENHRY and CDR2 SYGVKD.

The V gene is TRBV5-1, the J gene TRBJ2-5; 10 bases agree with TRBD1. The CDR3 contains 13 residues. CDR1 and CDR2 (germline): SGHRS, YFSETQ. Germline trimming cut 4 bases from V and 5 bases from J; bases unmatched to any gene: 2. Here the CDR3 reads CASSPGQGETQYF. CDR3 coding DNA: TGCGCCAGCAGCCCGGGACAGGGGGAGACCCAGTACTTC.

The chain recombines TRBV27 with TRBJ2-3; 8 bases are shared with TRBD2. Germline CDR1 reads MNHEY; CDR2 reads SMNVEV (reference sequence). CDR3 size: 17 residues. The ends lost 0 bases at V and 6 bases at J; junction bases unmatched: 11. As DNA, the CDR3 is TGTGCCAGCAGTTTATCGACGGGGGGGAATCAGGATGATACGCAGTATTTT. As protein: CASSLSTGGNQDDTQYF.

J is TRBJ1-1 and V is TRBV7-6, with TRBD1 as a possible D gene (6 bases). CDR1 is SGHVS, CDR2 FNYEAQ, per germline. Trimming stripped 5 bases from V and 8 bases from J, with 15 bases between. The CDR3 runs 13 residues. CDR3 protein: CASSRDQGKEAFF. DNA of the CDR3: TGTGCCAGCAGCCGAGACCAGGGGAAGGAAGCTTTCTTT.

The chain has TRBV6-5 and TRBJ2-7; perhaps TRBD1 as D (5 bases). V lost 2 bases and J 6 bases, leaving 14 bases between the germline ends. The germline gives CDR1 MNHEY, CDR2 SVGAGI. The CDR3 runs to 14 residues. Here the CDR3 DNA reads TGTGCCAGCAGTTACGGTACCGACAGCTTCGAGCAGTACTTC. It specifies CASSYGTDSFEQYF.

The rearrangement uses TRBV2 and TRBJ2-1; D remains ambiguous. Germline loops: CDR1 SNHLY, CDR2 FYNNEI. There are 18 residues in the CDR3. V was shortened by 6 bases and J by 2 bases, with 23 bases between the two germline ends. Here the CDR3 DNA reads TGTGCCAGCAGGAGTGGTACGTTAGGATTACAGACCTACAATGAGCAGTTCTTC. It encodes CASRSGTLGLQTYNEQFF.

This chain uses TRBV5-5 with TRBJ2-2, with 12 bases aligning to TRBD2. Germline CDR1 and CDR2: SGHKS and YYEKEE (reference sequence). The length of the CDR3 is 16 residues. The V and J ends lost 4 bases and 6 bases, in that order; junction bases with no gene match: 7. For the CDR3, the DNA is TGTGCCAGCAGCCCTGCTAGCGGGGGGGCCCCCGGGGAGCTGTTTTTT. This sequence encodes CASSPASGGAPGELFF. Filled out from reference TRBV5-5 and TRBJ2-2, the complete variable domain reads DAGVTQSPTHLIKTRGQQVTLRCSPISGHKSVSWYQQVLGQGPQFIFQYYEKEERGRGNFPDRFSARQFPNYSSELNVNALLLGDSALYLCASSPASGGAPGELFFGEGSRLTVL.

This chain connects TRBV25-1 to TRBJ2-1; weak D call: TRBD1 (5 bases). This CDR3 is built from 14 residues. Trimming removed 1 base from V and 7 bases from J, with 11 bases in between. The germline V gene has CDR1 MGHDK and CDR2 SYGVNS. The chain's CDR3 is CASSESREWNEQFF. In DNA, the CDR3 is TGTGCCAGCAGTGAATCCAGGGAATGGAATGAGCAGTTCTTC.

The chain links TRBV6-1 to TRBJ2-5, with a possible D match to TRBD1 (5 bases). The DNA matches TRBJ2-7 better at its end, which makes the J call doubtful. The CDR3 spans 14 residues. The germline CDR1 and CDR2 sequences are MNHNS and SASEGT. In nucleotides, the CDR3 is TGTGCCAGCAGTGAAACGGGCAGGGTTCACGAGCAGTACTTC. Its translation is CASSETGRVHEQYF.

J is TRBJ1-2 and V is TRBV7-6; 7 bases align to TRBD1. Trimming took 5 bases from V and 0 from J; bases not matched to a gene: 6. The length of the CDR3 is 15 residues. Germline CDR1 reads SGHVS; CDR2 reads FNYEAQ. The DNA of the CDR3 is TGTGCCAGCAGCCCAAGGACAGGATCTAACTATGGCTACACCTTC. Encoded protein: CASSPRTGSNYGYTF.

This clone has just one count. This chain connects TRBV29-1 to TRBJ2-5; D gene ambiguous. Trimming took off 2 bases at V and 2 bases at J, with 6 bases between the two ends. The CDR3 totals 12 residues. Per germline, CDR1 SQVTM and CDR2 ANQGSEA. DNA of the CDR3: TGCAGCGTTGAATTTAGTCAAGAGACCCAGTACTTC. It translates to CSVEFSQETQYF.

The chain couples TRBV5-6 to TRBJ1-1; D may be TRBD1 (5 bases). Trimming pared 2 bases from V and 1 base from J, leaving 6 bases between. Germline lookup yields CDR1 SGHDT and CDR2 YYEEEE. The CDR3 totals 13 residues. The CDR3 DNA reads TGTGCCAGCAGCTTCCAGGGGAACACTGAAGCTTTCTTT. Translation: CASSFQGNTEAFF.

The rearrangement joins TRBV7-9 to TRBJ2-2; 7 positions match TRBD1. There are 11 residues in the CDR3. Germline V gene sequence: CDR1 SEHNR, CDR2 FQNEAQ (reference sequence). J was trimmed by 6 bases and V by 8 bases; bases with no gene match: 0. The CDR3 is CASQGAGELFF. In DNA, the CDR3 is TGTGCCAGCCAGGGGGCCGGGGAGCTGTTTTTT.

The V gene is TRBV6-7, the J gene TRBJ1-6, with TRBD1 matching 7 bases. TRBV6-7 is identified as an open reading frame with a role that is uncertain. This CDR3 spans 12 amino acids. Trimming cost V 5 bases and J 16 bases; bases outside gene matches: 8. The CDR3: CASSRDSRELHF. The CDR3 DNA reads as TGTGCCAGCAGTAGGGACAGTCGGGAGCTCCACTTT.